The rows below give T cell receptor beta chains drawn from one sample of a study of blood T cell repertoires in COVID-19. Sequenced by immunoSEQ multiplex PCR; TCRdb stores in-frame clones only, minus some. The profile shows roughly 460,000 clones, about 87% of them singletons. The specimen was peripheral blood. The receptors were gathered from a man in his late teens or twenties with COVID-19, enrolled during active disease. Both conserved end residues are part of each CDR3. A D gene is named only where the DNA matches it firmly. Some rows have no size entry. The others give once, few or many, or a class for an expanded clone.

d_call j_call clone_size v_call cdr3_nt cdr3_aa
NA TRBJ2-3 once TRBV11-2 TGTGCCAGCAGCTTAGTAGGCCCGGGTAGCACAGATACGCAGTATTTT CASSLVGPGSTDTQYF
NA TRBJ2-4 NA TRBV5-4 TGTGCCACCGAGGACAGTCGGGTAGCCAAAAACATTCAGTACTTC CATEDSRVAKNIQYF
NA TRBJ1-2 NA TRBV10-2 TGCGCCAGCAGTCTTGACAGAACGTACTATGGCTACACCTTC CASSLDRTYYGYTF
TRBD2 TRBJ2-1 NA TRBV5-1 TGCGCCAGCAGCTTGTTAGCGGGAGACGGAAATGAGCAGTTCTTC CASSLLAGDGNEQFF
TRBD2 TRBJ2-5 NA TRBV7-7 TGTGCCAGCAGCCGGGGACTAGCGTCGAACCAAGAGACCCAGTACTTC CASSRGLASNQETQYF
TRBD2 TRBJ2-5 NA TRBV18 TGTGCCAGCTCACCGACTAGCTCCCAAGAGACCCAGTACTTC CASSPTSSQETQYF
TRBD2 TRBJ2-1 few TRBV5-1 TGCGCCAGCAGCCCTACTAGCGGGAGGGCCCAAGGAAATGAGCAGTTCTTC CASSPTSGRAQGNEQFF
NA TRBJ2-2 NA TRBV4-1 TGCGCCAGCAGCCAATATCGGGCCGGGGAGCTGTTTTTT CASSQYRAGELFF
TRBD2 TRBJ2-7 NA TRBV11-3 TGTGCCAGCAGCACGACTAGCCCTGAGCAGTACTTC CASSTTSPEQYF
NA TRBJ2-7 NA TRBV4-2 TGTGCCAGCAGCCGCTCGGACGGAGGAACGTACGAGCAGTACTTC CASSRSDGGTYEQYF
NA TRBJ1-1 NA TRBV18 TGTGCCAGCTCACCGCGACAGGAAACGAACACTGAAGCTTTCTTT CASSPRQETNTEAFF
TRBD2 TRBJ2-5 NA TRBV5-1 TGCGCCAGCAGCTTCCGGGGGGTGGAGACCCAGTACTTC CASSFRGVETQYF
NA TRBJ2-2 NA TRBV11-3 TGTGCCAGCAGCTGGAGGGGAACAGGCGGCGGCACCGGGGAGCTGTTTTTT CASSWRGTGGGTGELFF
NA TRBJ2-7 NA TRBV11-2 TGTGCCAGCAGCTTAATTCTGGGCGCTTCCTACGAGCAGTACTTC CASSLILGASYEQYF